This TCR beta chain was recorded in a study of monozygotic twins with inflammatory bowel disease. Comments on this clonotype: The antigen remains unidentified.

The germline V gene encodes CDR1 SNHLY and CDR2 FYNNEI. This CDR3 region has 16 residues. Whole-study results and caveats: It was not supported that a single strong signal or clonotype was associated with IBD. It was in IBD patients that TCRbeta diversity (inverse Simpson) was lower than in healthy co-twins.

Eight separate reactions for every sample produced the cDNA. Added by template switching were UMIs that each held a 6-nucleotide sample barcode. One entry per CDR3 protein, without DNA, is what TCRdb gives after re-calling the 5' RACE reads. This sample contains 160,000 or so distinct CDR3 sequences. The specimen was blood. The origin of this receptor is a human donor with ulcerative colitis or Crohn's disease, or a healthy co-twin of an affected twin (not recorded which). This sequence joins TRBV2 and TRBJ1-1; the TCRdb D gene call, TRBD1, has no DNA to confirm it. The CDR3 is CASSEPRGTGSTEAFF.